This is a list of T cell receptor beta chains from one sample in a study of blood T cell repertoires in COVID-19. The assay was immunoSEQ multiplex PCR, and TCRdb's table has in-frame clones only and misses some. This repertoire shows 200,000 or so clones, more than 70% found once; its top ten account for less than 3.5%. The material sequenced was peripheral blood. The receptors shown here come from a woman aged 55 to 70 with acute or convalescent COVID-19. The CDR3 runs from the conserved cysteine through the conserved F or W. Fields, in order: D gene, V gene, J gene, clone size, CDR3 DNA, CDR3 protein. A D gene is named only where the DNA matches it firmly. Part of the rows lack a size; the others show once, few, many or a class for expanded clones.

TRBD2	TRBV7-9	TRBJ2-1	-	TGTGCCAGCAGCTTAAGTTTTGGCGGGAGCAATGAGCAGTTCTTC	CASSLSFGGSNEQFF
-	TRBV28	TRBJ2-7	-	TGTGCCAGCAGTGCCGGTCCAGGTCTTGACGAGCAGTACTTC	CASSAGPGLDEQYF
-	TRBV7-2	TRBJ2-5	-	TGTGCCAGCAGCTTAGATCGGGTAGTAGGAGAGACCCAGTACTTC	CASSLDRVVGETQYF
-	TRBV28	TRBJ1-1	-	TGTGCCAGCAGCTTAAGTAGAGAAGCTTTCTTT	CASSLSREAFF
TRBD1	TRBV7-2	TRBJ2-1	-	TGTGCCAGCAGTGACAGTTGGACAGGGGGTCTTGTTATCAATGAGCAGTTCTTC	CASSDSWTGGLVINEQFF
-	TRBV5-1	TRBJ1-1	once	TGCGCCAGCAGCTTGCGAGGACTCATGAACACTGAAGCTTTCTTT	CASSLRGLMNTEAFF
TRBD1	TRBV5-1	TRBJ2-1	-	TGCGCCAGCAGGCAGGGGGCAGGCAATGAGCAGTTCTTC	CASRQGAGNEQFF
-	TRBV6-5	TRBJ1-2	-	TGTGCCAGCAGCCCCCGGGAACTAGGGCTCTATGGCTACACCTTC	CASSPRELGLYGYTF
-	TRBV27	TRBJ2-1	-	TGTGCCAGCAAAATAACCCCCCCAAAATACTCGGTATACAATGAGCAGTTCTTC	CASKITPPKYSVYNEQFF
TRBD2	TRBV18	TRBJ2-7	-	TGTGCCAGCTCATCCGGGACTAGCGGGGCCTACGAGCAGTACTTC	CASSSGTSGAYEQYF
-	TRBV9	TRBJ2-3	-	TGTGCCAGCAGCGTATCGGCGGATAGCACAGATACGCAGTATTTT	CASSVSADSTDTQYF
TRBD2	TRBV6-5	TRBJ2-2	-	TGTGCCAGCAGTTACTCGCGGGGGGGCGCCGGGGAGCTGTTTTTT	CASSYSRGGAGELFF
-	TRBV24-1	TRBJ1-2	-	TGTGCCACCAGTGATTCGGACATTAGGGTAGCTGGCTACACCTTC	CATSDSDIRVAGYTF
TRBD1	TRBV19	TRBJ1-4	-	TGTGCCAGTAGTATCGCGGACAGGGGTGAAAAACTGTTTTTT	CASSIADRGEKLFF
TRBD2	TRBV10-1	TRBJ2-1	-	TGCGCCAGCAGTGGTGGGGGAAGCGGGAGGATATCCTACAATGAGCAGTTCTTC	CASSGGGSGRISYNEQFF
TRBD2	TRBV4-1	TRBJ2-5	-	TGCGCCAGCAGCCCGGCCCGGGGGGGCCTCCTCGAGACCCAGTACTTC	CASSPARGGLLETQYF
TRBD1	TRBV3-1/TRBV3-2	TRBJ2-7	-	TGTGCCAGCAGCTCCCCGGGACAGGGGTCCTACGAGCAGTACTTC	CASSSPGQGSYEQYF
TRBD2	TRBV7-2	TRBJ2-1	-	TGTGCCAGCAGCTTAACAGCGGGAGGGAACAATGAGCAGTTCTTC	CASSLTAGGNNEQFF
-	TRBV7-7	TRBJ2-4	-	TGTGCCAGCAGCCCCAGGGAGGCGAGCCGGAACATTCAGTACTTC	CASSPREASRNIQYF
TRBD1	TRBV19	TRBJ2-7	-	TGTGCCAGTAGCACGGGACAGGGGTTCTACGAGCAGTACTTC	CASSTGQGFYEQYF
-	TRBV7-3	TRBJ2-7	once	TGTGCCAGCAGCTTCCAGACAGGTCTCTCCTACGAGCAGTACTTC	CASSFQTGLSYEQYF
-	TRBV29-1	TRBJ2-3	-	TGCAGCGTTGAACAGCACGACTCAGATACGCAGTATTTT	CSVEQHDSDTQYF